What follows are 17 T cell receptor beta chains derived from one specimen sequenced in a study of shared clonotypes between healthy human individuals. CD45RO-negative, CCR7-selected cells formed the naive CD8 fraction, which excluded terminally differentiated effector memory CD45RA+ cells. Generated by immunoSEQ multiplex PCR, the TCRdb table keeps only in-frame clones and is missing some. The table includes roughly 1,800,000 clones, about 95% detected once. Sequencing was carried out using naive CD8+ T cells sorted from blood. The receptors shown here come from a man younger than 30 in good health.

This clone was counted a few times. The chain recombines TRBV4-3 with TRBJ1-1, with D unclear. V was cut by 1 base and J by 1 base, with 7 bases left in between. This CDR3 contains 14 residues. Germline V gene lookup returns CDR1 LGHNA and CDR2 YSLEER. The CDR3, as DNA: TGCGCCAGCAGCCAAGGTATGGAGAACACTGAAGCTTTCTTT. Amino acids: CASSQGMENTEAFF.

V usage is TRBV6-1 and J usage is TRBJ2-3, with 12 bases that match TRBD1. The CDR3 sequence is 15 residues long. Germline CDR1 reads MNHNS; CDR2 reads SASEGT. V dropped 6 bases and J dropped 3; count of bases not matched to a gene: 4. The DNA of the CDR3 is TGTGCCAGCAGGGGACAGGGGGCTTTTACAGATACGCAGTATTTT. This encodes CASRGQGAFTDTQYF.

This chain connects TRBV2 to TRBJ2-1, with 7 bases identical to TRBD2. V lost 6 bases to trimming and J lost 6 bases; unmatched junction nucleotides: 14. The length of the CDR3 is 16 residues. Germline values: CDR1 SNHLY, CDR2 FYNNEI. The CDR3 region is CASRVASGRGSNEQFF. The DNA for the CDR3 is TGTGCCAGCAGGGTTGCTAGCGGACGAGGGTCCAATGAGCAGTTCTTC.

This rearrangement joins TRBV9 to TRBJ1-1, with unresolved D. The CDR3 sequence is 14 residues long. Per the germline V gene, CDR1 is SGDLS and CDR2 is YYNGEE. V was shortened by 4 bases and J by 4 bases, with 14 bases between the two germline ends. CDR3 protein: CASSNGRLGTEAFF. The DNA of the CDR3 is TGTGCCAGCAGCAACGGACGGCTGGGCACTGAAGCTTTCTTT.

This clone was detected only once. The rearrangement uses TRBV9 and TRBJ2-7; TRBD1 matches at 7 bases. CDR3 length equals 16 residues. V trimming: 0 bases; J trimming: 2 bases; junction bases outside the gene matches: 8. The V gene's germline CDR1 is SGDLS and CDR2 YYNGEE. This chain's CDR3 is CASSVGQGVRTYEQYF. CDR3 in DNA: TGTGCCAGCAGCGTAGGGCAGGGGGTAAGGACCTACGAGCAGTACTTC.

The chain links TRBV7-9 to TRBJ2-2; TRBD2 agrees at 9 bases. J lost 2 bases, V lost 0 bases, and 7 bases had no gene match. Germline values: CDR1 SEHNR, CDR2 FQNEAQ (reference sequence). The CDR3 totals 18 residues. CDR3 loop: CASSLASAGGFNTGELFF. As DNA, the CDR3 is TGTGCCAGCAGCTTAGCGTCAGCGGGGGGCTTTAACACCGGGGAGCTGTTTTTT.

The chain joins TRBV7-8 to TRBJ2-7; possible D gene TRBD2, 6 bases. The CDR3 sequence is 17 residues long. V was clipped by 0 bases and J by 4 bases, with 19 bases between them. Germline CDR1 and CDR2: SGHVS and FQNEAQ. The CDR3 coding sequence is TGTGCCAGCAGCTTAGCGGGAGGAGTCGGCATCTCTTACGAGCAGTACTTC. Translation gives CASSLAGGVGISYEQYF.

Ten or more counts support this clone. The chain links TRBV9 to TRBJ1-2; a possible D gene is TRBD1 (6 bases). The germline gives CDR1 SGDLS, CDR2 YYNGEE. V lost 1 base, J lost 8 bases, and 24 bases lay in between. The CDR3 runs 17 residues. For the CDR3, the DNA is TGTGCCAGCAGCGTATCGGATACAGGGTTTCCCACCGTCGGCTACACCTTC. This gives the protein CASSVSDTGFPTVGYTF.

This chain connects TRBV19 to TRBJ1-5, with a weak D call TRBD1 (5 bases). The V end lost 4 bases, the J end lost 0 bases, and 19 bases lay between the germline ends. The CDR3 sequence is 18 residues long. CDR1 is LNHDA, CDR2 SQIVND, per germline (reference sequence). This CDR3 is CASSKTQGATYSNQPQHF. CDR3 in DNA: TGTGCCAGTAGTAAAACGCAGGGTGCAACGTATAGCAATCAGCCCCAGCATTTT.

This chain uses TRBV5-1 with TRBJ2-7, with 7 bases aligning to TRBD1. CDR1 and CDR2 from the germline V gene are SGHRS and YFSETQ. J was trimmed by 0 bases and V by 3 bases; bases with no gene match: 6. The CDR3 runs 15 residues. The CDR3 protein is CASSSGRDSSYEQYF. The CDR3, as DNA: TGCGCCAGCAGCTCTGGCCGGGACAGCTCCTACGAGCAGTACTTC.

The chain combines TRBV5-6 with TRBJ2-2, with D unresolved. Trimming removed 2 bases at V and 2 bases at J, with 13 bases between. The CDR3 loop spans 16 amino acids. CDR1 and CDR2 from the germline V gene are SGHDT and YYEEEE. CDR3 DNA: TGTGCCAGCAGCTTAGACGAGACTGGAAACACCGGGGAGCTGTTTTTT. Encoded protein: CASSLDETGNTGELFF.

The chain employs TRBV2 and TRBJ2-5, with 11 positions matching TRBD2. This CDR3 region has 19 residues. V was clipped by 1 base and J by 3 bases; unmatched bases: 13. In germline, CDR1 is SNHLY, CDR2 FYNNEI. The DNA for the CDR3 is TGTGCCAGCAGTGAAGAAGGGAGAGTAGCGGGAGGGCCGGAAGAGACCCAGTACTTC. Amino acid sequence: CASSEEGRVAGGPEETQYF. Full variable domain (remainder filled in from reference TRBV2 and TRBJ2-5): EPEVTQTPSHQVTQMGQEVILRCVPISNHLYFYWYRQILGQKVEFLVSFYNNEISEKSEIFDDQFSVERPDGSNFTLKIRSTKLEDSAMYFCASSEEGRVAGGPEETQYFGPGTRLLVL.

J is TRBJ1-4 and V is TRBV5-3, with D tentatively TRBD1 (5 bases). TRBV5-3 carries the ORF label, with uncertain function. The V end was cut by 8 bases, the J end by 11 bases, with 22 bases between. CDR3 length equals 14 residues. The CDR3 DNA follows: TGTGCCAGCCCTAACCGGGGGACGTCGGGGAAACTGTTTTTT. Translation: CASPNRGTSGKLFF.

J is TRBJ1-1 and V is TRBV7-6; no clear D. V dropped 1 base and J dropped 0 bases, with 9 bases sitting between them. Germline V CDR1 and CDR2: SGHVS, FNYEAQ. The CDR3 extends over 15 amino acids. The CDR3 spells CASSLDRGMNTEAFF. CDR3 nucleotides: TGTGCCAGCAGCTTAGATCGGGGAATGAACACTGAAGCTTTCTTT.

The chain joins TRBV25-1 to TRBJ2-5; weak D call: TRBD1 (6 bases). Per the germline V gene, CDR1 is MGHDK and CDR2 is SYGVNS. Trimming took off 4 bases at V and 2 bases at J, with 11 bases between the two ends. CDR3 length equals 14 residues. Here the CDR3 DNA reads TGTGCCAGCAGTGTTGGACAGTTACAAGAGACCCAGTACTTC. Its translation is CASSVGQLQETQYF.

V usage is TRBV4-3 and J usage is TRBJ2-6, with D perhaps matching TRBD1 (5 bases). Germline lookup yields CDR1 LGHNA and CDR2 YSLEER. CDR3 length: 15 residues. The V end was cut by 3 bases, the J end by 3 bases, with 9 bases between. In DNA form, the CDR3 reads TGCGCCAGCAGCCAGGGGCGCTTTGGGGCCAACGTCCTGACTTTC. The encoded protein is CASSQGRFGANVLTF.

The J gene is TRBJ2-7, the V gene TRBV29-1, with 8 positions matching TRBD2. The germline V gene encodes CDR1 SQVTM and CDR2 ANQGSEA. The CDR3 extends over 13 amino acids. Trimming removed 7 bases from V and 2 bases from J; junction bases left unmatched: 7. CDR3 DNA: TGCAGCGCCGGGACTAGAGGAACCTACGAGCAGTACTTC. Translated, it gives CSAGTRGTYEQYF.